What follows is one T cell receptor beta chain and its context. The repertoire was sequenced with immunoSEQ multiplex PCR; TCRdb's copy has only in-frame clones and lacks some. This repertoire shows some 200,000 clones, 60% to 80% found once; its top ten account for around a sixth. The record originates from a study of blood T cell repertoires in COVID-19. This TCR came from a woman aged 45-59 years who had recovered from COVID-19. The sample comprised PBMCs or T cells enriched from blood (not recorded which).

Here the CDR3 DNA reads TGTGCCAGCTCGAATATCGGGCCCGGGGCCTACGAGCAGTACTTC. It specifies CASSNIGPGAYEQYF. The chain joins TRBV18 to TRBJ2-7; possibly TRBD2 for D (5 bases). Germline CDR1 is KGHSH and CDR2 is LQKENI. The V gene lost 6 bases and the J gene lost 2 bases, with 17 bases spanning the gap. This CDR3 region has 15 residues.